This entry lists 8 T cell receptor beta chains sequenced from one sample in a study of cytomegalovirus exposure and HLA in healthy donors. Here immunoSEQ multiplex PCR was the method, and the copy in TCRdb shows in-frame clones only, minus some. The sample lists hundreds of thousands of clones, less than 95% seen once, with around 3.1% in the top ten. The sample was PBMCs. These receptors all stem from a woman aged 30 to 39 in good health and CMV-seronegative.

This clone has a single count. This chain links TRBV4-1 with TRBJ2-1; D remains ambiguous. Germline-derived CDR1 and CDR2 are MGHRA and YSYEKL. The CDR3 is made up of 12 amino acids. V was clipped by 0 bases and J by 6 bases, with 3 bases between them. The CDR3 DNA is TGCGCCAGCAGCCAAGATACCAATGAGCAGTTCTTC. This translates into CASSQDTNEQFF.

The CDR3 bases are TGTGCCAGCAGTGAACGGATAAGACCCATCCAAGAGACCCAGTACTTC. Encoded protein: CASSERIRPIQETQYF. The J gene is TRBJ2-5, the V gene TRBV6-1; D call uncertain. This CDR3 region has 16 residues. Per the germline V gene, CDR1 is MNHNS and CDR2 is SASEGT. V dropped 2 bases and J dropped 1 base, with 14 bases sitting between them.

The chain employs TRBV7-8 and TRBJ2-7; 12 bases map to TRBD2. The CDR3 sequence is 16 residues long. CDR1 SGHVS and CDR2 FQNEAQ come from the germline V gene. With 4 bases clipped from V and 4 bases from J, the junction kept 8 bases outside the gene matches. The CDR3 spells CASSSPSGRAGYEQYF. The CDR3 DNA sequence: TGTGCCAGCAGCTCTCCTAGCGGGAGGGCGGGGTACGAGCAGTACTTC.

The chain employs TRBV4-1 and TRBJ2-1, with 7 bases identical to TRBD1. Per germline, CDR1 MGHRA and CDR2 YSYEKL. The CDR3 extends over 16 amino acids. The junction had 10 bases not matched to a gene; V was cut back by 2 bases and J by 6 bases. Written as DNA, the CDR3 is TGCGCCAGCAGCCAACCGGACCAGGGGGTGGGCAATGAGCAGTTCTTC. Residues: CASSQPDQGVGNEQFF.

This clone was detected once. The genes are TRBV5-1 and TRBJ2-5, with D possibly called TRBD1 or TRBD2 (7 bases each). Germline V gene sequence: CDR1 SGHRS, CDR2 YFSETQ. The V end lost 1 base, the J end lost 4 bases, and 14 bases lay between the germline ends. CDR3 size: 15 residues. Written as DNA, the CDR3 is TGCGCCAGCAGCTTGCCAGGGGGGGAAGGAGAGACCCAGTACTTC. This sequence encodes CASSLPGGEGETQYF.

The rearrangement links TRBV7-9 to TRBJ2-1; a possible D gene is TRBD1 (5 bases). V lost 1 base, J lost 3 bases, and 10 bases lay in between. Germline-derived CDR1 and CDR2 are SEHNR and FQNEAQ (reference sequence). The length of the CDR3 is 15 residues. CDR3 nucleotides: TGTGCCAGCAGCTTAGGCGGACACAACTACAATGAGCAGTTCTTC. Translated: CASSLGGHNYNEQFF. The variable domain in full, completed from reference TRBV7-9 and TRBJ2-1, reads DTGVSQNPRHKITKRGQNVTFRCDPISEHNRLYWYRQTLGQGPEFLTYFQNEAQLEKSRLLSDRFSAERPKGSFSTLEIQRTEQGDSAMYLCASSLGGHNYNEQFFGPGTRLTVL.

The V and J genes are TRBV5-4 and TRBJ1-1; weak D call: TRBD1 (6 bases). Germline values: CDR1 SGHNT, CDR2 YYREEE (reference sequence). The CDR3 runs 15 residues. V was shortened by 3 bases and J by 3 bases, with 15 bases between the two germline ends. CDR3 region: CASSSEGGLDTEAFF. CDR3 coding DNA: TGTGCCAGCAGCTCGGAGGGGGGGCTGGACACTGAAGCTTTCTTT.

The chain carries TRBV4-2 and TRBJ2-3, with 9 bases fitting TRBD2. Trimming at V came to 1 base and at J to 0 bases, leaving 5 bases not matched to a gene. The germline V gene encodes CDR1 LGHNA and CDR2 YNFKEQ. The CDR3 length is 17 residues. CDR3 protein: CASSQVGTSRSTDTQYF. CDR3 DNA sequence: TGTGCCAGCAGCCAAGTGGGGACTAGCCGAAGCACAGATACGCAGTATTTT.